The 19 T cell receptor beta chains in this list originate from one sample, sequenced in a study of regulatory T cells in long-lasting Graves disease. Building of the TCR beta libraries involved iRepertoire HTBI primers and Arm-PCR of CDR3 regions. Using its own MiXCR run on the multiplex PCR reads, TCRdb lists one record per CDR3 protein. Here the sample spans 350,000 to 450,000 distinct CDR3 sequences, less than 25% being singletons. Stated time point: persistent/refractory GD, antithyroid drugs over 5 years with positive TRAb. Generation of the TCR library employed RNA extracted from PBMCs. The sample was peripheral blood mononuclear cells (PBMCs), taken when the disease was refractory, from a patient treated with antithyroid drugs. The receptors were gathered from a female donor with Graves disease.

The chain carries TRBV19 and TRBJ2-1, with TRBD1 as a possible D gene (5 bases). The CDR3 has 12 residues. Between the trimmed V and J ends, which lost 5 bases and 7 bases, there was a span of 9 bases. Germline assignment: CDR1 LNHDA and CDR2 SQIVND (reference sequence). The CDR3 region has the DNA TGTGCCAGTAGTCAAAGGGGTAATGAGCAGTTCTTC. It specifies CASSQRGNEQFF.

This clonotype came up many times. The CDR3 region is CASSQGQGETQYF. DNA of the CDR3: TGTGCCAGCAGCCAAGGGCAGGGGGAGACCCAGTACTTC. The chain couples TRBV3-2 to TRBJ2-5; TRBD1 was called by the table and not checked on the DNA. TRBV3-2 has pseudogene status. The CDR3 is made up of 13 amino acids.

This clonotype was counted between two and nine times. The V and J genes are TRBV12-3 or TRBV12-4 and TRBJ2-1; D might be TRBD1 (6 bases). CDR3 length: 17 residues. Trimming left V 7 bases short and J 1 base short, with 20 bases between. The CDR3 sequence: CASNDRPFYGSYNEQFF. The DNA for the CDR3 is TGTGCCAGCAACGACAGGCCCTTTTATGGGTCCTACAATGAGCAGTTCTTC.

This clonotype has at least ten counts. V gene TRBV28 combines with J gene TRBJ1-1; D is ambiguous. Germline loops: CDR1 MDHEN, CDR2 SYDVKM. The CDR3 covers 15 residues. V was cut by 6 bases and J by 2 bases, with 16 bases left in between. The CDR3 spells CASRPYLAGNTEAFF. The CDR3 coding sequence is TGTGCCAGCAGGCCTTATCTCGCAGGAAACACTGAAGCTTTCTTT.

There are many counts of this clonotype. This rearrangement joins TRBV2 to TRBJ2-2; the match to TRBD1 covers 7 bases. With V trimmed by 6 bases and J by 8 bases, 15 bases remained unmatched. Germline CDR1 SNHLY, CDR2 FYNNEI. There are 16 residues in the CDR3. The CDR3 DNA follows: TGTGCCAGCAGCTATACCGAGACAGGGCAATTTGGGGAGCTGTTTTTT. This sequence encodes CASSYTETGQFGELFF.

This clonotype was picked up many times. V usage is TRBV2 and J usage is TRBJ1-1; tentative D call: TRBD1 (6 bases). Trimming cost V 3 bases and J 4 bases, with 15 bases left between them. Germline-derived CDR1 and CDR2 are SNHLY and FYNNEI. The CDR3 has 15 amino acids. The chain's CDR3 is CASSERTAFFTEAFF. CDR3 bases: TGTGCCAGCAGTGAGAGGACAGCCTTCTTCACTGAAGCTTTCTTT.

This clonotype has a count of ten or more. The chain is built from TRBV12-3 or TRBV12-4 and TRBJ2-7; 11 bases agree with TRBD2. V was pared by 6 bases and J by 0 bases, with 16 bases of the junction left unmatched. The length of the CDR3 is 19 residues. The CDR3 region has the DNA TGTGCCAGCAGGCCCGGGACTAGCGGTTCCCACCCCTTCTCCTACGAGCAGTACTTC. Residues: CASRPGTSGSHPFSYEQYF.

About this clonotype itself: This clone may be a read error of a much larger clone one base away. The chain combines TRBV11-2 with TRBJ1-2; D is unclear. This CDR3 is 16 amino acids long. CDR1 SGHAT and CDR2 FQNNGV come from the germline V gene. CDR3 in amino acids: CVSSLNPDVPTGGYTF. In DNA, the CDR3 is TGTGTCAGCAGCTTAAATCCGGACGTACCTACGGGGGGCTACACCTTC.

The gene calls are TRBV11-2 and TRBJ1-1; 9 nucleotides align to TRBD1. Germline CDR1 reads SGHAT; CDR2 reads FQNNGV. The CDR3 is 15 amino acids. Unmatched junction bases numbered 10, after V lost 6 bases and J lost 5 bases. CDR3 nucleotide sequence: TGTGCCAGCAGACCCATACAGGGGGCGAGGACTGAAGCTTTCTTT. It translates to CASRPIQGARTEAFF.

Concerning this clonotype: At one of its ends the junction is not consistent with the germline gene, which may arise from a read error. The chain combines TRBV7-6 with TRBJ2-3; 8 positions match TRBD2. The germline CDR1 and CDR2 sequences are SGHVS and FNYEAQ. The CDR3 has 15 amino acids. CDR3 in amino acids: CASSRMSGSRDTQYF. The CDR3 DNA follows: TGTGCCAGCAGCCGGATGAGCGGGAGCAGAGATACGCAGTATTTT. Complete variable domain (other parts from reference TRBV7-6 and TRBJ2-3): GAGVSQSPRYKVTKRGQDVALRCDPISGHVSLYWYRQALGQGPEFLTYFNYEAQQDKSGLPNDRFSAERPEGSISTLTIQRTEQRDSAMYRCASSRMSGSRDTQYFGPGTRLTVL.

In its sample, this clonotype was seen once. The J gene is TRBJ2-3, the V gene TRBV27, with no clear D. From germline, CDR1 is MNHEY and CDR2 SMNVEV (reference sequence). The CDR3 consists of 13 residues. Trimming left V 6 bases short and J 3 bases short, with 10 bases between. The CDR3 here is CASSPVRTDTQYF. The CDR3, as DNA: TGTGCCAGCAGCCCAGTTAGGACAGATACGCAGTATTTT.

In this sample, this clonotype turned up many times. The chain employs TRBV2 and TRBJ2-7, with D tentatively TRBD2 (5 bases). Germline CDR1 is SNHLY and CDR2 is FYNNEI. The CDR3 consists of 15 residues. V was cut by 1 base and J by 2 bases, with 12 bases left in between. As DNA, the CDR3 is TGTGCCAGCAGTGAAGGGAGGCAGGTGACCTACGAGCAGTACTTC. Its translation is CASSEGRQVTYEQYF. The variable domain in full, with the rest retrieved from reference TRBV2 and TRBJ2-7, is EPEVTQTPSHQVTQMGQEVILRCVPISNHLYFYWYRQILGQKVEFLVSFYNNEISEKSEIFDDQFSVERPDGSNFTLKIRSTKLEDSAMYFCASSEGRQVTYEQYFGPGTRLTVT.

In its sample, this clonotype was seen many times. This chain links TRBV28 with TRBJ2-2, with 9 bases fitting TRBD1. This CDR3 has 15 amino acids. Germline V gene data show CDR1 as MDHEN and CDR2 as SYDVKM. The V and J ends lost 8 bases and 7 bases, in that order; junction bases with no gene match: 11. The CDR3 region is CASSGLGTGIGELFF. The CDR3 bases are TGTGCCAGCTCGGGTCTTGGGACAGGGATCGGGGAGCTGTTTTTT.

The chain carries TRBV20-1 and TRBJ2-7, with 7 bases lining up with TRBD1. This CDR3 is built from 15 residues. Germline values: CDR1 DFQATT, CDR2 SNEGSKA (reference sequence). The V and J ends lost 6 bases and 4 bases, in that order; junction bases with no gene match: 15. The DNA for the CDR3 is TGCAGTGCCGGAAATCCGGTCAGGGGGTCTTACGAGCAGTACTTC. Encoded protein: CSAGNPVRGSYEQYF.

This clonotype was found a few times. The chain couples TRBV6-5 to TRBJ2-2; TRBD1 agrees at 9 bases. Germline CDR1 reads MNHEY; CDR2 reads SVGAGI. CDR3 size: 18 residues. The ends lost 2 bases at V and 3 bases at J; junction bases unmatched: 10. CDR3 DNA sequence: TGTGCCAGCAGTTACCCCGGGACAGGGATCGTGGACACCGGGGAGCTGTTTTTT. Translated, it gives CASSYPGTGIVDTGELFF.

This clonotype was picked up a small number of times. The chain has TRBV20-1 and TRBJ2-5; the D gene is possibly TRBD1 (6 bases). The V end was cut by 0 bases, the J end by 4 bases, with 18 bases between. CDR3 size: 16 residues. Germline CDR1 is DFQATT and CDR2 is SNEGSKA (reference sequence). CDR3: CSARDYAIGGGETQYF. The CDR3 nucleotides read TGCAGTGCTAGAGATTACGCTATAGGGGGTGGAGAGACCCAGTACTTC.

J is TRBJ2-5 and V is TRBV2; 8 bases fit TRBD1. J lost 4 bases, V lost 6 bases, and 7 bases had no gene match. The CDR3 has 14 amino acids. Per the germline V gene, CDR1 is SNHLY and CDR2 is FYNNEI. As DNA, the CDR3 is TGTGCCAGCAGCACCGACAGGGGCGTAGAGACCCAGTACTTC. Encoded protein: CASSTDRGVETQYF.

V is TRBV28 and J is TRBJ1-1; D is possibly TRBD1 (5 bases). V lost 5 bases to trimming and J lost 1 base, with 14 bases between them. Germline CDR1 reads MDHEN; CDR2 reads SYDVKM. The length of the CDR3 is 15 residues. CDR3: CASSPWAGPNTEAFF. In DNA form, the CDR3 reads TGTGCCAGCAGTCCCTGGGCAGGGCCGAACACTGAAGCTTTCTTT.

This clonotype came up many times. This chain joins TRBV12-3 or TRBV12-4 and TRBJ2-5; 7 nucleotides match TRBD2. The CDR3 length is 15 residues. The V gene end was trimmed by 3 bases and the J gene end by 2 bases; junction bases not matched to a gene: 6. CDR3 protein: CASSFMSSGQETQYF. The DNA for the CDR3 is TGTGCCAGCAGTTTTATGTCTAGCGGACAAGAGACCCAGTACTTC.